This TCR beta chain was identified during a study of neurological immune-mediated disorders. V was pared by 0 bases and J by 5 bases, with 9 bases of the junction left unmatched. CDR3 length: 15 amino acids. Germline-derived CDR1 and CDR2 are DFQATT and SNEGSKA (reference sequence). In its sample, this clonotype was seen many times. TCRdb re-derived calls from the 5' RACE reads in MiXCR, one entry per CDR3 protein. The sample has 60,000 or so distinct CDR3 sequences; roughly 3.5% are singletons. The receptor's source is a woman aged 60-75 years with multiple sclerosis. Sequencing was carried out using PBMCs. The V call is TRBV20-1, the J call TRBJ2-7; 8 nucleotides match TRBD2. CDR3 bases: TGCAGTGCTAGAGATAGCGGGAATTCTGGCGACGAGCAGTACTTC. Encoded protein: CSARDSGNSGDEQYF.